This is a list of T cell receptor beta chains from one sample in a study of identical twins. TCRdb recomputed calls from the 5' RACE reads with MiXCR, one row per CDR3 protein. The sample carries some 500,000 distinct CDR3 sequences, roughly 9.9% recorded once. The data also belong to a second study, concerning yellow fever vaccine responses in identical twins.

Sequenced sample: PBMCs. The receptors here all came from a woman aged 18-30 years in good health. CDR3s include the opening cysteine and the closing phenylalanine or tryptophan. The order of the fields is D gene, clone size, J gene, V gene, CDR3 DNA, CDR3 protein. D genes are given only for firm matches. Clone size is stated in some rows and not others, as once, few, many or a class when expanded.

>-|-|TRBJ2-2|TRBV11-1
TGTGCCAGCACTAGAACTGGCCCGGGACCTGGGAACACCGGGGAGCTGTTTTTT
CASTRTGPGPGNTGELFF
>TRBD1|-|TRBJ2-7|TRBV3-1
TGTGCCAGCAGCTTCCGGACAGGGGCCGACGAGCAGTACTTC
CASSFRTGADEQYF
>-|many|TRBJ2-7|TRBV5-6
TGTGCCAGCAGCTTTTTCGGGACGGCCTCCGAGCAGTACTTC
CASSFFGTASEQYF
>-|-|TRBJ1-1|TRBV2
TGTGCCAGCCCCAGGGCAGGGATGGACACTGAAGCTTTCTTT
CASPRAGMDTEAFF
>TRBD2|many|TRBJ2-7|TRBV7-2
TGTGCCAGCAGCTTAGTAGCGGGAGGGAACGAGCAGTACTTC
CASSLVAGGNEQYF
>-|many|TRBJ2-6|TRBV4-2
TGTGCCAGCAGCCAAGAAGGGCCTGGGGCCAACGTCCTGACTTTC
CASSQEGPGANVLTF
>-|few|TRBJ2-7|TRBV20-1
TGCAGTGCTAGAGATTCCGGAGCGGCCGGATCCTACGAGCAGTACTTC
CSARDSGAAGSYEQYF
>TRBD2|many|TRBJ2-2|TRBV12-3/TRBV12-4
TGTGCCGGGGATAGCGGGAGGCGTACCGGGGAGCTGTTTTTT
CAGDSGRRTGELFF
>TRBD1|many|TRBJ2-2|TRBV3-1
TGTGCCAGCGGACAGGGGCCCGGGGAGCTGTTTTTT
CASGQGPGELFF
>TRBD1|few|TRBJ2-1|TRBV7-2
TGTGCCAGCAGCTTGTCGGGACAGGGGGCCAATGAGCAGTTCTTC
CASSLSGQGANEQFF
>-|few|TRBJ2-1|TRBV10-1
TGCGCCAGCAGTGAGTCCCAGGGTAACTACAATGAGCAGTTCTTC
CASSESQGNYNEQFF
>-|many|TRBJ2-5|TRBV6-1
TGTGCCAGCAGTGATCCTCCCGTGGAGACCCAGTACTTC
CASSDPPVETQYF
>TRBD1|few|TRBJ2-7|TRBV20-1
TGCAGTGCTAGATCCCGAGGGGACAGGAGCTCCTACGAGCAGTACTTC
CSARSRGDRSSYEQYF
>TRBD2|many|TRBJ2-1|TRBV5-6
TGTGCCAGCAGCTTGGGATATAGCGGGAGGGTATTCAATGAGCAGTTCTTC
CASSLGYSGRVFNEQFF
>-|-|TRBJ2-6|TRBV2
TGTGCCAGCAGTGAATTGACTACCTTCAACGTCCTGACTTTC
CASSELTTFNVLTF
>-|-|TRBJ1-1|TRBV29-1
TGCAGCGTTCCAGATAACACTGAAGCTTTCTTT
CSVPDNTEAFF
>TRBD2|many|TRBJ2-3|TRBV24-1
TGTGCCACCAGACCAGCGGGGGTTAACACGGATACGCAGTATTTT
CATRPAGVNTDTQYF
>TRBD1|-|TRBJ2-5|TRBV5-1
TGCGCCAGCAGCTTACTGCCGCCGGGACAGCAAGAGACCCAGTACTTC
CASSLLPPGQQETQYF
>TRBD2|few|TRBJ2-3|TRBV4-2
TGTGCCAGCACCCAACAGACTAGCGCCTTTCCAGATACGCAGTATTTT
CASTQQTSAFPDTQYF
>TRBD1|-|TRBJ1-2|TRBV19
TGTGCCAGTAGTACGCTCGGACAGGGTCTTTTTCATAACTATGGCTACACCTTC
CASSTLGQGLFHNYGYTF
>-|-|TRBJ2-5|TRBV20-1
TGCAGTGCTAGAGTCGGTTCGGGGCGGGAGACCCAGTACTTC
CSARVGSGRETQYF
>-|few|TRBJ2-1|TRBV19
TGTGCCAGTAGTATACCGACTGGATACAATGAGCAGTTCTTC
CASSIPTGYNEQFF
>-|many|TRBJ2-3|TRBV9
TGTGCCAGCAGCCCACGGACAGCGACAGATACGCAGTATTTT
CASSPRTATDTQYF
>TRBD2|many|TRBJ2-7|TRBV29-1
TGCAGCGTTGCACCTAGCGGGCGATCCTACGAGCAGTACTTC
CSVAPSGRSYEQYF
>TRBD2|few|TRBJ2-1|TRBV12-3/TRBV12-4
TGTGCCAGCAGTCCGGGCGTCGCGGGGGGCTACAATGAGCAGTTCTTC
CASSPGVAGGYNEQFF
>TRBD1|many|TRBJ1-2|TRBV12-3/TRBV12-4
TGTGCCAGCAGCATCGGACAGGGGCTTTACTATGGCTACACCTTC
CASSIGQGLYYGYTF
>-|-|TRBJ2-2|TRBV7-2
TGTGCCAGCAGCTTATGGGGGGTGGACACCGGGGAGCTGTTTTTT
CASSLWGVDTGELFF
>-|many|TRBJ2-3|TRBV7-9
TGTGCCAGCAGCTTATATGGTACTAGTCCGGCGGATACGCAGTATTTT
CASSLYGTSPADTQYF
>-|few|TRBJ1-2|TRBV2
TGTGCCAGCCTTGAAGGGCGGGGGATTAACTATGGCTACACCTTC
CASLEGRGINYGYTF
>TRBD2|-|TRBJ2-3|TRBV11-2
TGTGCCAGCAGCTTAGATTCGAGACTAGCGGGACCAGATACGCAGTATTTT
CASSLDSRLAGPDTQYF
>-|-|TRBJ2-5|TRBV2
TGTGCCAGCAGTGACTACGCAGACGAAGAGACCCAGTACTTC
CASSDYADEETQYF
>TRBD2|few|TRBJ2-7|TRBV20-1
TGCAGTGCTAGTTATCGGGGGGCCTACGAGCAGTACTTC
CSASYRGAYEQYF
>TRBD2|-|TRBJ2-3|TRBV9
TGTGCCAGCAGCGTGACTAGCGGGTACACAGATACGCAGTATTTT
CASSVTSGYTDTQYF
>-|-|TRBJ2-5|TRBV6-6
TGTGCCAGCAGTTTCCGGGAGAAAGAGACCCAGTACTTC
CASSFREKETQYF
>-|many|TRBJ1-2|TRBV7-9
TGTGCCAGCAGCTTAGTTGGCCGGAGGGGACCTTATGGCTACACCTTC
CASSLVGRRGPYGYTF
>TRBD1|-|TRBJ1-1|TRBV4-1
TGCGCCAGCAGGGATTCCGGGACAGGGGTGAGGGAAGCTTTCTTT
CASRDSGTGVREAFF